This TCR beta chain was sequenced during a study of cytomegalovirus exposure and HLA in healthy donors. The PCR contained 60 Vbeta and 13 Jbeta primers. Generated by immunoSEQ multiplex PCR, the TCRdb table keeps only in-frame clones and is missing some. The sample records about 160,000 clones, more than 75% being singletons. Trimming at V came to 5 bases and at J to 2 bases, leaving 17 bases not matched to a gene. The CDR3 sequence is 18 residues long. Germline V CDR1 and CDR2: SGHVT, SQSDAQ. The V and J genes are TRBV7-4 and TRBJ2-7; 8 nucleotides match TRBD1. The material sequenced was PBMCs. The TCR sequence derives from a girl under 10 years old in good health and CMV-seropositive. The CDR3 loop reads CASSPGGGPGQVTYEQYF. In DNA, the CDR3 is TGTGCCAGCAGCCCGGGTGGGGGACCGGGACAGGTGACCTACGAGCAGTACTTC.